The entry below describes one TCR beta chain. The entry originates in a study of T-cell memory formation after mild COVID-19. With 5 bases removed from V and 2 bases from J, the gap between germline ends came to 6 bases. The CDR3 is made up of 12 amino acids. Germline V gene lookup returns CDR1 SGHVS and CDR2 FQNEAQ. TCR alpha and TCR beta cDNA libraries carrying sample barcodes and UMIs came from 5'RACE with constant-segment primers. Via MiXCR, TCRdb re-called the 5' RACE reads, giving one row per CDR3 protein. The profile shows some 190,000 distinct CDR3 sequences, 16% of them singletons. This rearrangement joins TRBV7-8 to TRBJ1-2; D is ambiguous. The sequencing input was PBMCs or a T cell subset sorted from them (not recorded which). The receptor was isolated from an adult woman who had mild COVID-19 (a few samples of this study predate the infection). Cell type and time point are not known. The CDR3 sequence: CASSGRNYGYTF. The CDR3 nucleotides are TGTGCCAGCAGCGGACGGAACTATGGCTACACCTTC.